This TCR beta chain comes out of a study of cytomegalovirus exposure and HLA in healthy donors. Note on this clone: Antigen unknown.

Findings of the study overall: Cytomegalovirus association was assigned to around 150 TCR beta chains.

Germline lookup yields CDR1 LGHNA and CDR2 YNFKEQ. This CDR3 comprises 14 residues. V lost 6 bases, J lost 8 bases, and 10 bases stayed unmatched. The table came from immunoSEQ multiplex PCR; TCRdb's copy has only in-frame clones and leaves some out. Of about 120,000 clones listed, roughly 88% are singletons. The source of this sequence is a woman aged 18-29 years in good health and CMV-seropositive. The chain couples TRBV4-2 to TRBJ1-3; the match to TRBD1 covers 7 bases. What was sequenced was PBMCs. CDR3 amino acids: CASRGRQGLDTIYF. The CDR3 nucleotides are TGTGCCAGCAGGGGACGACAGGGTTTGGACACCATATATTTT.